This entry lists 7 T cell receptor beta chains sequenced from one sample in a study of T cell responses to AZD1222 COVID-19 vaccine. This table comes from immunoSEQ multiplex PCR, and its TCRdb copy is limited to in-frame clones, with some not included. The sample has 200,000 or so clones; approximately 93% are singletons. The sequencing here drew on peripheral blood, taken 28 days after the second AZD1222 dose. The receptor source for this set is an adult who received the AZD1222 COVID-19 vaccine.

This chain joins TRBV11-2 and TRBJ2-2; TRBD1 aligns across 8 bases. The CDR3 consists of 14 residues. Germline V gene sequence: CDR1 SGHAT, CDR2 FQNNGV. V trimming: 5 bases; J trimming: 6 bases; junction bases outside the gene matches: 5. In DNA, the CDR3 is TGTGCCAGCAGCCCGGACAGGGTGGCCGGGGAGCTGTTTTTT. Amino acids: CASSPDRVAGELFF.

V usage is TRBV28 and J usage is TRBJ2-1; either TRBD1 or TRBD2 may fit D (6 bases each). V was clipped by 6 bases and J by 5 bases, with 17 bases between them. The length of the CDR3 is 15 residues. Germline CDR1 and CDR2: MDHEN and SYDVKM. CDR3: CASSRKGGIHNEQFF. The CDR3 DNA reads as TGTGCCAGCAGCCGTAAGGGGGGCATACACAATGAGCAGTTCTTC.

The CDR3 region has the DNA TGCGCCAGCAGCCAAGATCAGGCAGGGGGCCATGAAAAACTGTTTTTT. It translates to CASSQDQAGGHEKLFF. The chain employs TRBV4-3 and TRBJ1-4; 8 bases are a match to TRBD1. This CDR3 is built from 16 residues. The V segment lost 0 bases and the J segment 6 bases; nucleotides outside the gene matches: 6. Germline CDR1 and CDR2: LGHNA and YSLEER.

V and J are TRBV19 and TRBJ2-7; TRBD2 is a possible D gene (6 bases). Germline CDR1 reads LNHDA; CDR2 reads SQIVND (reference sequence). The CDR3 sequence is 14 residues long. The V end was cut by 1 base, the J end by 4 bases, with 11 bases between. The CDR3 DNA sequence: TGTGCCAGTAGTATAGGACATAGCGGTTACGAGCAGTACTTC. This sequence encodes CASSIGHSGYEQYF.

This chain connects TRBV2 to TRBJ1-2, with D possibly being TRBD1 (5 bases). Trimming removed 3 bases from V and 8 bases from J, with 16 bases in between. CDR3 length: 14 amino acids. The germline CDR1 and CDR2 sequences are SNHLY and FYNNEI. The CDR3 DNA reads as TGTGCCAGCAGTGACGCGCGGGCTGGGGGGGGCTACACCTTC. Translated: CASSDARAGGGYTF.

The genes are TRBV19 and TRBJ2-3, with D possibly being TRBD1 (6 bases). The V and J ends lost 5 bases and 6 bases respectively, with 18 bases between them. This CDR3 spans 15 amino acids. From germline, CDR1 is LNHDA and CDR2 SQIVND (reference sequence). CDR3 nucleotide sequence: TGTGCCAGTAGTCTCGTCTCAGCTAGGGGGGATACGCAGTATTTT. Encoded protein: CASSLVSARGDTQYF. Variable domain in full (rest from reference TRBV19 and TRBJ2-3): DGGITQSPKYLFRKEGQNVTLSCEQNLNHDAMYWYRQDPGQGLRLIYYSQIVNDFQKGDIAEGYSVSREKKESFPLTVTSAQKNPTAFYLCASSLVSARGDTQYFGPGTRLTVL.

This chain links TRBV2 with TRBJ2-1, with D possibly being TRBD1 (5 bases). Germline CDR1 and CDR2: SNHLY and FYNNEI. This CDR3 has 16 amino acids. Deletions cut 8 bases from V and 0 bases from J, with 17 bases between. The CDR3 sequence: CASRAGAGSSYNEQFF. The CDR3 DNA sequence: TGTGCCAGCCGCGCTGGGGCAGGAAGCTCCTACAATGAGCAGTTCTTC. The variable domain in full, completed from reference TRBV2 and TRBJ2-1, reads EPEVTQTPSHQVTQMGQEVILRCVPISNHLYFYWYRQILGQKVEFLVSFYNNEISEKSEIFDDQFSVERPDGSNFTLKIRSTKLEDSAMYFCASRAGAGSSYNEQFFGPGTRLTVL.